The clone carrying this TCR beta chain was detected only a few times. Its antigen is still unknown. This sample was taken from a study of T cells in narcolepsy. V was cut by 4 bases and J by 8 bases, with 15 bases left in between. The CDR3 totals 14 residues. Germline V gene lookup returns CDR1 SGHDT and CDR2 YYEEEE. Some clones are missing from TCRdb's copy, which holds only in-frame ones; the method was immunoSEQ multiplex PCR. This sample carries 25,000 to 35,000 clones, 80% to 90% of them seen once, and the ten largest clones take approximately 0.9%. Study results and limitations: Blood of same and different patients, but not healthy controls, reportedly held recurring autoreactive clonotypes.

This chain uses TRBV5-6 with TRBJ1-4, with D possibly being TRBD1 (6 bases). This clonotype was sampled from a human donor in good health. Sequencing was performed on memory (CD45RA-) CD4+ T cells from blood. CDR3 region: CASSVDRWGEKLFF. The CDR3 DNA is TGTGCCAGCAGCGTAGACAGGTGGGGGGAAAAACTGTTTTTT.